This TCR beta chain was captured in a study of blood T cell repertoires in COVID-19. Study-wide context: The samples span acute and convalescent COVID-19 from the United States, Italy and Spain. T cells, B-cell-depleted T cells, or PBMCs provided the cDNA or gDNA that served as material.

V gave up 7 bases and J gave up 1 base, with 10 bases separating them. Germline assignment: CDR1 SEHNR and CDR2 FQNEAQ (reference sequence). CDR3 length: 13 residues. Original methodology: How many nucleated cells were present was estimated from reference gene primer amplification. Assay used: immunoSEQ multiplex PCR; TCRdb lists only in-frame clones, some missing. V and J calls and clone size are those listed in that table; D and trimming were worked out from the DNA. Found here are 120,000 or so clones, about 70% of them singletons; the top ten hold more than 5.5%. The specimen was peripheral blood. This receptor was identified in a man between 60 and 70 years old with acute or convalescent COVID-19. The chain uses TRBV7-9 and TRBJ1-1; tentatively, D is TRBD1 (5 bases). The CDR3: CASIATANTEAFF. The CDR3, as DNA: TGTGCCAGCATCGCGACAGCGAACACTGAAGCTTTCTTT.